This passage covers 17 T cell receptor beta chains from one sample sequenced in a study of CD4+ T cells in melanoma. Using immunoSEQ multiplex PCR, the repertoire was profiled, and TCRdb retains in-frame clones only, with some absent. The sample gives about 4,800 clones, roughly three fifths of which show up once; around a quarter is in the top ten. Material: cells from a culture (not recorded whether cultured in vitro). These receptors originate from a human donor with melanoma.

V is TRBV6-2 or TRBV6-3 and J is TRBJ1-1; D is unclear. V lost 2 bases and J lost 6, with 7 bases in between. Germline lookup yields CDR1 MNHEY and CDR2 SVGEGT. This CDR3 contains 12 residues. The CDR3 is CASSYGSSEAFF. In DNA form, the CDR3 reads TGTGCCAGCAGTTACGGTTCCTCTGAAGCTTTCTTT.

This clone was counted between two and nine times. CDR3 loop: CASIMDDPYEQYF. The DNA of the CDR3 is TGTGCCAGCATCATGGACGACCCCTACGAGCAGTACTTC. V and J are TRBV2 and TRBJ2-7; D gene unclear. In germline, CDR1 is SNHLY, CDR2 FYNNEI. There are 13 residues in the CDR3. Trimming took off 7 bases at V and 2 bases at J, with 12 bases between the two ends.

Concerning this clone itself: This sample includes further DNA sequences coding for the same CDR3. The CDR3 here is CAISESPYEQYF. The CDR3 nucleotides are TGTGCCATCAGTGAGTCCCCCTACGAGCAGTACTTC. V gene TRBV10-3 combines with J gene TRBJ2-7, with D uncertain. Germline CDR1 ENHRY, CDR2 SYGVKD. V was trimmed by 0 bases and J by 2 bases, leaving 2 bases between them. This CDR3 has 12 amino acids.

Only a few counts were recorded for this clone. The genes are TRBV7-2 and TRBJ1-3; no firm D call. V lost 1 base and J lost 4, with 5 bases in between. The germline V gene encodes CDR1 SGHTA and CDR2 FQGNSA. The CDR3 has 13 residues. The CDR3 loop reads CASSLGRGNTIYF. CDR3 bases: TGTGCCAGCAGCTTAGGTCGCGGAAACACCATATATTTT.

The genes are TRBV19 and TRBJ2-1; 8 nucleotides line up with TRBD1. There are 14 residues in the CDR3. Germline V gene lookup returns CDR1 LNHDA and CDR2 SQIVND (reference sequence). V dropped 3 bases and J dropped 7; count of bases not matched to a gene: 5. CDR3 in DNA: TGTGCCAGTAGTATCCCCCAGGGGGCAAATGAGCAGTTCTTC. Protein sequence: CASSIPQGANEQFF.

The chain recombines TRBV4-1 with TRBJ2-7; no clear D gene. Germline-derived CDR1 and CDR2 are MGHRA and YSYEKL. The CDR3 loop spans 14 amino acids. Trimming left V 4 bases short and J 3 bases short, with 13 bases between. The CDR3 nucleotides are TGCGCCAGCAGCCTCAATCCTAAGGACTACGAGCAGTACTTC. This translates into CASSLNPKDYEQYF.

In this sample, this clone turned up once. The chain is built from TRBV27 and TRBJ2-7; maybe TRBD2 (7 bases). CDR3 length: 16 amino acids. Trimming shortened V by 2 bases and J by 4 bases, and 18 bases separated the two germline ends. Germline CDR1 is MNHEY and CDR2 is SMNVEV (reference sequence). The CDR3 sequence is CASSLKTPQGGYEQYF. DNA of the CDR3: TGTGCCAGCAGTTTAAAAACTCCACAGGGAGGGTACGAGCAGTACTTC.

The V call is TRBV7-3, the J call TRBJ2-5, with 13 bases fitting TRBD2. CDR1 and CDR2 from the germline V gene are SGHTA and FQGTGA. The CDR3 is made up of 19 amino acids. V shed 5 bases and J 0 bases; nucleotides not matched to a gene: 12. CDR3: CASSRGGMTSGGYQETQYF. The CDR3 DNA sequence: TGTGCCAGCAGCCGGGGCGGAATGACTAGCGGGGGGTACCAAGAGACCCAGTACTTC.

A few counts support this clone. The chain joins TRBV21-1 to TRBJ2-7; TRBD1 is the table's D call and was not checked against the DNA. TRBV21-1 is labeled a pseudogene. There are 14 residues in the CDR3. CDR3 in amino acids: CASRGGQGYREQYF. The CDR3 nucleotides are TGTGCCAGCAGGGGGGGACAGGGGTATCGGGAGCAGTACTTC.

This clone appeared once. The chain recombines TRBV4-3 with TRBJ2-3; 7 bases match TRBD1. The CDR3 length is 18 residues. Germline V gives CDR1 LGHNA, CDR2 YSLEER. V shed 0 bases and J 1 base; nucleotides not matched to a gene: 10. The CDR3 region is CASSQDWAGGWGTDTQYF. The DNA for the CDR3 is TGCGCCAGCAGCCAAGATTGGGCAGGGGGATGGGGCACAGATACGCAGTATTTT.

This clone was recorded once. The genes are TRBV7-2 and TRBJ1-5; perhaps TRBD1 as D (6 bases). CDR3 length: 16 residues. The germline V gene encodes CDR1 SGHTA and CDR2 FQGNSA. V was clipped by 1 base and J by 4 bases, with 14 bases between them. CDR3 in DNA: TGTGCCAGCAGCTTAGGGGGGGGGCAGGTTAATCAGCCCCAGCATTTT. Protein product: CASSLGGGQVNQPQHF.

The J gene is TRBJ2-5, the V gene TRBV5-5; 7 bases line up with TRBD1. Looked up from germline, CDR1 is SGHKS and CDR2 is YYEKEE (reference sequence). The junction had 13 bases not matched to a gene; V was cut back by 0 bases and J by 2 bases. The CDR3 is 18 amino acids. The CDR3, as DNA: TGTGCCAGCAGCTTGGGACAGGGCCTTGGAGCACTACAAGAGACCCAGTACTTC. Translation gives CASSLGQGLGALQETQYF.

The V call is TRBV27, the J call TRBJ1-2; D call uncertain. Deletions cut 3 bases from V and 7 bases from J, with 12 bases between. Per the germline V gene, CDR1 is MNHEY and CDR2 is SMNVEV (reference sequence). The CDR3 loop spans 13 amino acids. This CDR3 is CASSFVGLSGYTF. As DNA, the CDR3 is TGTGCCAGCAGTTTCGTGGGTTTATCTGGCTACACCTTC.

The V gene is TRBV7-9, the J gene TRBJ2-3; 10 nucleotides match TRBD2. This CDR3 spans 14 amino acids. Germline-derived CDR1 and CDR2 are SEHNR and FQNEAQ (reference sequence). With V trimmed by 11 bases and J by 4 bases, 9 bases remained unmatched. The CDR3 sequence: CAGGLAVGADTQYF. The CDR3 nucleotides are TGTGCCGGTGGACTAGCGGTTGGGGCAGATACGCAGTATTTT.

This CDR3 reads CAWSVLGQGVHNQPQHF. CDR3 DNA: TGTGCCTGGAGTGTACTTGGGCAGGGGGTTCACAATCAGCCCCAGCATTTT. V gene TRBV30 combines with J gene TRBJ1-5; 7 bases align to TRBD1. Germline trimming cut 0 bases from V and 3 bases from J; bases unmatched to any gene: 11. This CDR3 region has 17 residues. Germline V gives CDR1 GTSNPN, CDR2 SVGIG (reference sequence).

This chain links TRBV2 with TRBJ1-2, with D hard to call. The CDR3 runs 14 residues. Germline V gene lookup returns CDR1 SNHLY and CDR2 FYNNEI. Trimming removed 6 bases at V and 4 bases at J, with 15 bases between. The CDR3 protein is CASRETSSGYGYTF. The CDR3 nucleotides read TGTGCCAGCAGGGAGACCTCCTCGGGCTATGGCTACACCTTC.

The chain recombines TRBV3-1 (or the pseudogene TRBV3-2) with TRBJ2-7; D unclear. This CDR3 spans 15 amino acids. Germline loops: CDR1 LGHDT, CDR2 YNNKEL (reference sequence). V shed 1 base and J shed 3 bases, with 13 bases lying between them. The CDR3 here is CASSQGASGIYEQYF. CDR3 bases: TGTGCCAGCAGCCAAGGTGCATCAGGCATCTACGAGCAGTACTTC.